There are many counts of the clone carrying this TCR beta chain. This sample was included in a study of T-cell reconstitution after alpha-beta-depleted transplantation in children. Unique molecular identifiers were used in preparing the TCRbeta library. In TCRdb, the PCR reads were re-called with MiXCR into one record per CDR3 protein. This table has approximately 400,000 distinct CDR3 sequences, under 13% appearing once. Sequences were derived from PBMCs from the stem cell graft donor, sampled from the stem cell graft. The sequence was obtained from a human donor who donated a stem cell graft to a child with acute myeloid leukemia.

This CDR3 reads CASRTGRDEKLFF. The CDR3 DNA sequence: TGCGCCAGCAGAACAGGGAGGGATGAAAAACTGTTTTTT. The chain is built from TRBV5-1 and TRBJ1-4; tentative D call: TRBD1 (6 bases). The CDR3 is made up of 13 amino acids. Germline CDR1 is SGHRS and CDR2 is YFSETQ. V was shortened by 5 bases and J by 6 bases, with 11 bases between the two germline ends. The entire variable domain, with the rest obtained from reference TRBV5-1 and TRBJ1-4, is as follows: KAGVTQTPRYLIKTRGQQVTLSCSPISGHRSVSWYQQTPGQGLQFLFEYFSETQRNKGNFPGRFSGRQFSNSRSEMNVSTLELGDSALYLCASRTGRDEKLFFGSGTQLSVL.